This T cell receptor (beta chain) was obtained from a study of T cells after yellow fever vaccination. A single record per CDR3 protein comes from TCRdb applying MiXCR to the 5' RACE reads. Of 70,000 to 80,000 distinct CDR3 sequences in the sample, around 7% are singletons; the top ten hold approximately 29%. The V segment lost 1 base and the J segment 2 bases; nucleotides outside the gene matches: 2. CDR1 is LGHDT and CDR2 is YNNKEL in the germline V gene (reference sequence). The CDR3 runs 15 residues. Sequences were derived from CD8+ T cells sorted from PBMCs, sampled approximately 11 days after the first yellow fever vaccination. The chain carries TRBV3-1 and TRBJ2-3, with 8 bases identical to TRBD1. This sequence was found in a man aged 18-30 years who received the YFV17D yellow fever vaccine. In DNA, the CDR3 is TGTGCCAGCAGCCAAGGACAGGGGAACACAGATACGCAGTATTTT. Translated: CASSQGQGNTDTQYF.